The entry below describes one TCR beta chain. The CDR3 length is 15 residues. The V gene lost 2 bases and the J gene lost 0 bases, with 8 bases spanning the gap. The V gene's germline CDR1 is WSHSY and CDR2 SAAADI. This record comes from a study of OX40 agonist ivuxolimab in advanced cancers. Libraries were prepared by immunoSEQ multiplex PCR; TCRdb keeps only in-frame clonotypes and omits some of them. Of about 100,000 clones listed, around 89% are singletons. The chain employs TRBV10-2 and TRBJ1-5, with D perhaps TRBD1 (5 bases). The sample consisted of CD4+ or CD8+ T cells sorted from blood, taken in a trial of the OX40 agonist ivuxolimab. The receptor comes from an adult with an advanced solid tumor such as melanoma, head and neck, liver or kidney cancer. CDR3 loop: CASSEGTGSNQPQHF. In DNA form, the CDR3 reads TGCGCCAGCAGTGAGGGGACGGGTAGCAATCAGCCCCAGCATTTT.